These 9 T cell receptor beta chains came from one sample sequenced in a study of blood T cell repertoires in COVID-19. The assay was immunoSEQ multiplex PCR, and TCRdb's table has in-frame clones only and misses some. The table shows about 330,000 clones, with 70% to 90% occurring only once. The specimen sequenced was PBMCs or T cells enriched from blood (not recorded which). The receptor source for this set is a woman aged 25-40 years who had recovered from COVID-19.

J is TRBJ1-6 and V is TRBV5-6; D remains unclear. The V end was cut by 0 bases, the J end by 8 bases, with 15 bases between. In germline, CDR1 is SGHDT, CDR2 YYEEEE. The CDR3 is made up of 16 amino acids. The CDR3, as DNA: TGTGCCAGCAGCTTGGCCCCCCTGCACCTAGATTCACCCCTCCACTTT. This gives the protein CASSLAPLHLDSPLHF.

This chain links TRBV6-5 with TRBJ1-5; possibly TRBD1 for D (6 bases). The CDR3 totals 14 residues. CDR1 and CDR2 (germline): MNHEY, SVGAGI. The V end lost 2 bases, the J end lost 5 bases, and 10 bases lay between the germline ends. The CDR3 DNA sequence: TGTGCCAGCAGTTACCGGACAGCGGATCAGCCCCAGCATTTT. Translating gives CASSYRTADQPQHF.

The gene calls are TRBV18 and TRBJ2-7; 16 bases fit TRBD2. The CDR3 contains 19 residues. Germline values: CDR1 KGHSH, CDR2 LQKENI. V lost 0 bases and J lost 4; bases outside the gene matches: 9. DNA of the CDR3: TGTGCCAGCTCACCACCGGGACTAGCGGGGGGGCACATTATATACGAGCAGTACTTC. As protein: CASSPPGLAGGHIIYEQYF.

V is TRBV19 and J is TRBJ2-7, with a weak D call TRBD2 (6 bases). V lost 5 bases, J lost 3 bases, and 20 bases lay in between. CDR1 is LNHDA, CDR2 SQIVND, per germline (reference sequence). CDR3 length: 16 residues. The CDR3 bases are TGTGCCAGTAGTGGGTTCGGAGCGGGTCCCTACTACGAGCAGTACTTC. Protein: CASSGFGAGPYYEQYF.

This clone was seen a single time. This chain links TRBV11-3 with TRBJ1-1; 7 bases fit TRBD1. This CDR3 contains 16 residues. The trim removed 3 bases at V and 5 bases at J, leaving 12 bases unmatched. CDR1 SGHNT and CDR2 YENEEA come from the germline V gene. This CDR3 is CASSFGTGAGATEAFF. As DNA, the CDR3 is TGTGCCAGCAGCTTCGGAACAGGGGCAGGGGCAACTGAAGCTTTCTTT.

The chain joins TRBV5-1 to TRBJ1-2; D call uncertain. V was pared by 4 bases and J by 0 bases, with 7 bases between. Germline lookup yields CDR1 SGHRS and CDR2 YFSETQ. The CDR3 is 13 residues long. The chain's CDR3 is CASSLAANYGYTF. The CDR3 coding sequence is TGCGCCAGCAGCCTGGCAGCTAACTATGGCTACACCTTC.

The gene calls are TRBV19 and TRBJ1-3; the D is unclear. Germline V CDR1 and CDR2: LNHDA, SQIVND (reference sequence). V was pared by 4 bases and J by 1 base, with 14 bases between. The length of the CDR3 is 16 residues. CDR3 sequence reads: CASSTAGTVSGNTIYF. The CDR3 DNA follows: TGTGCCAGTAGTACAGCAGGAACGGTATCTGGAAACACCATATATTTT.

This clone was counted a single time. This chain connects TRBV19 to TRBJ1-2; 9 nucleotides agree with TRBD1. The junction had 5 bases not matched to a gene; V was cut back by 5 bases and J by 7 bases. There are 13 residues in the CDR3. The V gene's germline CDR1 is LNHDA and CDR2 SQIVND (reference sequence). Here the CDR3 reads CASSRDRDGGYTF. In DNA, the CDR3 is TGTGCCAGTAGTCGGGACAGGGATGGTGGCTACACCTTC.

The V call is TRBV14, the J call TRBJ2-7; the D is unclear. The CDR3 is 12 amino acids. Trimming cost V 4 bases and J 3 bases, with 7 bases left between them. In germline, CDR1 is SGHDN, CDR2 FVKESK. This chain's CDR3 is CASSPTDYEQYF. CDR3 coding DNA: TGTGCCAGCAGCCCAACAGACTACGAGCAGTACTTC.